Reported below is one T cell receptor beta chain. Its antigen remains unknown. The CDR3 contains 14 residues. After removal of 4 bases from V and 4 bases from J, the junction contained 5 bases not matched to a gene. Germline CDR1 reads SGHRS; CDR2 reads YFSETQ. TCRdb called the 5' RACE reads again in MiXCR, with one record for every CDR3 protein. The sample yields about 220,000 distinct CDR3 sequences, under 30% seen once. These data are taken from a study of CD8 T cells in ankylosing spondylitis. General study results and limits: Reportedly, significant enrichment of disease-linked clones occurred in matched ankylosing spondylitis synovial fluid. Relatively scarce in peripheral blood, disease-linked clones were CD8+. Seemingly characteristic of ankylosing spondylitis blood was a TCR beta motif consisting of about 8 highly homologous variants.

The TCR was taken from a male donor with ankylosing spondylitis or in good health (not recorded which). The chain has TRBV5-1 and TRBJ2-1, with 7 bases lining up with TRBD2. Sequenced sample: blood, either unsorted or a sorted T cell fraction (not recorded which). The DNA of the CDR3 is TGCGCCAGCAGCGGCGGGAGAATGTACAATGAGCAGTTCTTC. It encodes CASSGGRMYNEQFF.